The 23 T cell receptor beta chains presented below share a single source sample, sequenced in a study of cytomegalovirus exposure and HLA in healthy donors. The protocol was immunoSEQ multiplex PCR, while the TCRdb copy is restricted to in-frame clones and leaves out a portion. The sample yields roughly 90,000 clones, roughly 85% seen once. The sequenced material came from PBMCs. These TCRs come from a man aged 18 to 29 in good health and CMV-seropositive.

The chain links TRBV9 to TRBJ2-3; no reliable D call. This CDR3 is built from 14 residues. Per germline, CDR1 SGDLS and CDR2 YYNGEE. The V end was cut by 1 base, the J end by 2 bases, with 8 bases between. The CDR3 DNA sequence: TGTGCCAGCAGCGTACGTCGAGCCACAGATACGCAGTATTTT. Translated, it gives CASSVRRATDTQYF.

The gene calls are TRBV2 and TRBJ1-1; D unresolved. CDR1 SNHLY and CDR2 FYNNEI come from the germline V gene. The CDR3 has 13 residues. The V end was cut by 10 bases, the J end by 5 bases, with 17 bases between. CDR3 protein: CATTRLIRTEAFF. For the CDR3, the DNA is TGTGCCACCACGAGATTAATTCGGACTGAAGCTTTCTTT.

V is TRBV27 and J is TRBJ2-3; tentative D call: TRBD2 (6 bases). In germline, CDR1 is MNHEY, CDR2 SMNVEV (reference sequence). The CDR3 totals 15 residues. The V end lost 4 bases, the J end lost 0 bases, and 11 bases lay between the germline ends. CDR3 protein: CASSYGLTSTDTQYF. CDR3 sequence (DNA): TGTGCCAGCAGTTACGGACTAACCAGCACAGATACGCAGTATTTT.

Here the CDR3 reads CASSIDRSSGSQYF. The CDR3 DNA reads as TGTGCCAGTAGTATAGATCGGAGCTCTGGGAGCCAGTACTTC. The chain couples TRBV19 to TRBJ2-5, with D perhaps matching TRBD2 (5 bases). V was shortened by 0 bases and J by 10 bases, with 15 bases between the two germline ends. Germline V gene data show CDR1 as LNHDA and CDR2 as SQIVND (reference sequence). This CDR3 is built from 14 residues.

Concerning this clone itself: At one boundary the junction diverges from the germline segment, which might be a read error. The rearrangement links TRBV6-1 to TRBJ1-1; 7 nucleotides match TRBD1. The CDR3 is made up of 13 amino acids. Per germline, CDR1 MNHNS and CDR2 SASEGT. The CDR3 protein is CASGDRENTEAFF. CDR3 bases: TGTGCCAGCGGTGACAGGGAGAACACTGAAGCTTTCTTT.

The rearrangement links TRBV28 to TRBJ2-7; 10 nucleotides line up with TRBD1. The V gene end was trimmed by 2 bases and the J gene end by 3 bases; junction bases not matched to a gene: 4. Germline V gene sequence: CDR1 MDHEN, CDR2 SYDVKM. The CDR3 spans 15 residues. The DNA of the CDR3 is TGTGCCAGCAGTTTACCCGGGACAGGGGTCTACGAGCAGTACGTC. This codes for CASSLPGTGVYEQYV.

CDR3 region: CASSITGNYGYTF. The CDR3 bases are TGTGCCAGCAGCATAACAGGGAACTATGGCTACACCTTC. The chain recombines TRBV6-5 with TRBJ1-2, with D possibly being TRBD1 (6 bases). Germline loops: CDR1 MNHEY, CDR2 SVGAGI. This CDR3 region has 13 residues. Trimming stripped 6 bases from V and 2 bases from J, with 10 bases between.

The V gene is TRBV6-1, the J gene TRBJ2-3; maybe TRBD2 (5 bases). CDR1 is MNHNS and CDR2 is SASEGT in the germline V gene. Trimming stripped 8 bases from V and 5 bases from J, with 17 bases between. The length of the CDR3 is 14 residues. As DNA, the CDR3 is TGTGCCAGCCGGGCCCTGGGGAGTGGAGATACGCAGTATTTT. Translated, it gives CASRALGSGDTQYF.

The genes are TRBV12-5 and TRBJ2-1, with TRBD2 matching over 11 bases. CDR3 size: 15 residues. V trimming: 6 bases; J trimming: 9 bases; junction bases outside the gene matches: 10. Germline-derived CDR1 and CDR2 are LGHNT and FRNRAP. The CDR3 sequence is CASGPTSGGLGEQFF. For the CDR3, the DNA is TGTGCTAGTGGCCCCACTAGCGGGGGCCTGGGTGAGCAGTTCTTC.

This clone was counted between two and nine times. The J gene is TRBJ1-1, the V gene TRBV29-1, with TRBD1 as a possible D gene (5 bases). Trimming removed 5 bases at V and 5 bases at J, with 9 bases between. In germline, CDR1 is SQVTM, CDR2 ANQGSEA. The CDR3 extends over 11 amino acids. The CDR3 DNA reads TGCAGCGTTTATCGGGGGACTGAAGCTTTCTTT. Protein product: CSVYRGTEAFF.

The sample holds a few counts of this clone. The genes are TRBV7-9 and TRBJ2-3; possibly TRBD1 for D (6 bases). In germline, CDR1 is SEHNR, CDR2 FQNEAQ (reference sequence). V lost 1 base, J lost 6 bases, and 14 bases lay in between. This CDR3 is 15 amino acids long. CDR3 DNA: TGTGCCAGCAGCTTAGAGGTCAGGGGTTGGGATACGCAGTATTTT. This encodes CASSLEVRGWDTQYF.

J is TRBJ2-7 and V is TRBV18; D call uncertain. CDR3 length: 12 amino acids. Trimming took off 3 bases at V and 2 bases at J, with 5 bases between the two ends. Germline lookup yields CDR1 KGHSH and CDR2 LQKENI. The DNA of the CDR3 is TGTGCCAGCTCACCCTCCCCCTACGAGCAGTACTTC. Its translation is CASSPSPYEQYF.

V usage is TRBV10-1 and J usage is TRBJ2-7; 7 positions match TRBD1. The CDR3 has 15 residues. Germline V CDR1 and CDR2: WNHNN, SYGVQD (reference sequence). J lost 3 bases, V lost 0 bases, and 5 bases had no gene match. The CDR3 coding sequence is TGCGCCAGCAGTGAGTCCGGGGCAGGGGGCTACGAGCAGTACTTC. Amino acids: CASSESGAGGYEQYF.

The chain joins TRBV6-4 to TRBJ2-2; 11 bases agree with TRBD2. The germline V gene has CDR1 MRHNA and CDR2 SNTAGT. The CDR3 consists of 16 residues. The trim removed 2 bases at V and 1 base at J, leaving 0 bases unmatched. CDR3 in DNA: TGTGCCAGCAGTGACGGGACTAGCGGGAACACCGGGGAGCTGTTTTTT. It encodes CASSDGTSGNTGELFF.

This clone was observed a handful of times. The chain recombines TRBV7-2 with TRBJ1-2; TRBD1 matches 10 bases. V shed 0 bases, J shed 4 bases, and the junction held 5 bases outside the gene matches. The germline gives CDR1 SGHTA, CDR2 FQGNSA. The CDR3 covers 16 residues. The chain's CDR3 is CASSLAGQGKTYGYTF. As DNA, the CDR3 is TGTGCCAGCAGCTTAGCGGGACAGGGGAAAACCTATGGCTACACCTTC.

The chain uses TRBV27 and TRBJ2-3; no clear D gene. V lost 2 bases and J lost 0, with 3 bases in between. CDR1 is MNHEY, CDR2 SMNVEV, per germline (reference sequence). The CDR3 extends over 13 amino acids. Here the CDR3 reads CASSLHSTDTQYF. The DNA of the CDR3 is TGTGCCAGCAGTTTACATAGCACAGATACGCAGTATTTT.

This CDR3 is CASSGVVNEQFF. DNA of the CDR3: TGTGCCAGCAGTGGAGTCGTAAATGAGCAGTTCTTC. This chain joins TRBV2 and TRBJ2-1, with D unclear. The CDR3 covers 12 residues. The V gene's germline CDR1 is SNHLY and CDR2 FYNNEI. Trimming stripped 4 bases from V and 7 bases from J, with 8 bases between. The full variable domain, rest sourced from reference TRBV2 and TRBJ2-1, is EPEVTQTPSHQVTQMGQEVILRCVPISNHLYFYWYRQILGQKVEFLVSFYNNEISEKSEIFDDQFSVERPDGSNFTLKIRSTKLEDSAMYFCASSGVVNEQFFGPGTRLTVL.

The V gene is TRBV6-6, the J gene TRBJ2-2; 9 bases map to TRBD1. Germline assignment: CDR1 MNHNY and CDR2 SVGAGI (reference sequence). This CDR3 spans 16 amino acids. V shed 0 bases and J 6 bases; nucleotides not matched to a gene: 5. The CDR3 coding sequence is TGTGCCAGCAGTTACTCACGGACAGGGGTCGCCGGGGAGCTGTTTTTT. Translating gives CASSYSRTGVAGELFF.

The chain recombines TRBV7-2 with TRBJ2-2, with D hard to call. This CDR3 has 16 residues. Germline V CDR1 and CDR2: SGHTA, FQGNSA. V was pared by 3 bases and J by 0 bases, with 11 bases between. The CDR3 loop reads CASSFNGAANTGELFF. The CDR3 DNA reads TGTGCCAGCAGCTTTAACGGAGCTGCGAACACCGGGGAGCTGTTTTTT.

This clone was seen only once. J is TRBJ2-7 and V is TRBV5-1; D uncertain. CDR1 and CDR2 (germline): SGHRS, YFSETQ. V shed 2 bases and J shed 0 bases, with 9 bases lying between them. CDR3 length: 14 residues. The CDR3 nucleotides are TGCGCCAGCAGCTTTGCAGGCAGCTCCTACGAGCAGTACTTC. Amino acid sequence: CASSFAGSSYEQYF.

This clone was detected once. The chain combines TRBV5-1 with TRBJ2-7, with D unresolved. V lost 0 bases to trimming and J lost 1 base, with 5 bases between them. The CDR3 is made up of 13 amino acids. CDR1 SGHRS and CDR2 YFSETQ come from the germline V gene. The CDR3 reads CASSLALSYEQYF. The CDR3 nucleotides read TGCGCCAGCAGCTTGGCCTTATCCTACGAGCAGTACTTC.

V gene TRBV18 combines with J gene TRBJ2-7; tentative D call: TRBD1 (5 bases). Trimming removed 4 bases at V and 3 bases at J, with 19 bases between. This CDR3 is 16 amino acids long. The germline CDR1 and CDR2 sequences are KGHSH and LQKENI. The CDR3 region is CASSLRPTEKFYEQYF. Here the CDR3 DNA reads TGTGCCAGCTCACTCCGGCCGACAGAAAAGTTCTACGAGCAGTACTTC.

The genes are TRBV5-1 and TRBJ2-1; D is undetermined. CDR1 SGHRS and CDR2 YFSETQ come from the germline V gene. With 4 bases removed from V and 1 base from J, the gap between germline ends came to 12 bases. CDR3 length: 15 amino acids. CDR3 DNA: TGCGCCAGCAGCCACGGGTTTTTTTCCTACAATGAGCAGTTCTTC. Amino acids: CASSHGFFSYNEQFF.